This TCR beta chain appears in the sequencing data of a study of graft-versus-host responses after intestinal transplantation. Study results and limitations: Recipient marrow harbored GvH clones, some of which surfaced first in ileum or blood.

Researchers placed some 200,000 CFSE-labeled responder cells in culture with some 200,000 irradiated, violet-dye-labeled stimulator cells. Upon completion of the reaction, proliferating CFSE-low responders, both CD3+CD4+ and CD3+CD8+, were sorted. The CDR3 extends over 13 amino acids. The V gene lost 0 bases and the J gene lost 5 bases, with 9 bases spanning the gap. Germline CDR1 is SGHDT and CDR2 is YYEEEE. Libraries were prepared by immunoSEQ multiplex PCR; TCRdb keeps only in-frame clonotypes and omits some of them. The sample includes about 5,500 clones, 25% to 30% of them seen just once. This specimen was alloreactive CD4+ T cells from a mixed lymphocyte reaction culture, taken before transplantation. Subset of the sample: CFSE-low proliferating T cells sorted from roughly six-day pre-transplant mixed lymphocyte reaction (GvH or HvG direction). The chain couples TRBV5-6 to TRBJ2-7; D remains ambiguous. This sequence was found in a human patient who was an organ donor for intestinal transplantation. The CDR3, as DNA: TGTGCCAGCAGCTTGGCCCTCGCCCACGAGCAGTACTTC. Translated, it gives CASSLALAHEQYF.